This record concerns one T cell receptor (beta chain) sequence. Its antigen is as yet unknown. This sample is part of a study of T cells in Graves' hyperthyroidism and ophthalmopathy. There were TCR beta CDR3 regions amplified from RNA transcripts. With the HTBI primer set, the TCR CDR3 went through a first round of RT-PCR. TCRdb re-called the multiplex PCR reads with MiXCR, one entry per CDR3 protein. The sample has about 250,000 distinct CDR3 sequences, more than 20% seen once. Germline assignment: CDR1 SGHDT and CDR2 YYEEEE. The junction had 12 bases not matched to a gene; V was cut back by 3 bases and J by 2 bases. The CDR3 is made up of 18 amino acids. General study findings and limits: Peripheral blood also featured most of the thyroid clonotypes expanded above 0.001.

The study based diagnoses on clinical symptoms, serum thyroxine and TRAb, thyroid ultrasound and orbital computed tomography. Sequencing was carried out using blood. The sequence came from a middle-aged woman with Graves' ophthalmopathy. The chain has TRBV5-6 and TRBJ2-7, with 12 bases identical to TRBD2. The CDR3 reads CASSSWTSGAEGPYEQYF. The CDR3 coding sequence is TGTGCCAGCAGCTCCTGGACTAGCGGGGCGGAGGGCCCCTACGAGCAGTACTTC.